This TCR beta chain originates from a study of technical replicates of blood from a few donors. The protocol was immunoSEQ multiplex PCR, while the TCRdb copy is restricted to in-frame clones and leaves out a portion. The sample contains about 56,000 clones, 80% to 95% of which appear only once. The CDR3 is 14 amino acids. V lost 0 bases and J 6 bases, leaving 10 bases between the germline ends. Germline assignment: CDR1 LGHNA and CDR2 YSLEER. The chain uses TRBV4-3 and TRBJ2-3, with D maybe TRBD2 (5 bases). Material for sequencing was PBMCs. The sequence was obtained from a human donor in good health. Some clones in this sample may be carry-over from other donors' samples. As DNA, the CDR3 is TGCGCCAGCAGCCAAGATCGTACGGGGGATACGCAGTATTTT. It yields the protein CASSQDRTGDTQYF.